This T cell receptor (beta chain) was observed in a study of T cells in Graves' hyperthyroidism and ophthalmopathy. On the basis of clinical symptoms, serum thyroxine and TRAb, thyroid ultrasound and orbital computed tomography, diagnoses were made. Regarding the study as a whole: Ophthalmopathy and stable hyperthyroidism were separated by a 13 V-J model.

With 5 bases removed from V and 8 bases from J, the gap between germline ends came to 15 bases. Germline CDR1 and CDR2: SGHTA and FQGTGA. The CDR3 has 13 residues. Amplified regions were TCR beta CDR3 sequences from RNA transcripts. TCR CDR3 underwent first-round RT-PCR with the HTBI primer set. TCRdb reprocessed the multiplex PCR reads via MiXCR and lists one record per CDR3 protein. The repertoire consists of more than 650,000 distinct CDR3 sequences, with 11% to 15% occurring once and the leading ten covering 10% to 13%. This clonotype has at least ten counts. Its antigen remains unidentified. Sequencing was done on a sample of blood. The chain couples TRBV7-3 to TRBJ1-1, with D possibly being TRBD1 (6 bases). The receptor was isolated from a woman between 18 and 29 years old with Graves' hyperthyroidism. CDR3 sequence (DNA): TGTGCCAGCAGCAGAACAGGGTTTACGGAAGCTTTCTTT. It specifies CASSRTGFTEAFF.